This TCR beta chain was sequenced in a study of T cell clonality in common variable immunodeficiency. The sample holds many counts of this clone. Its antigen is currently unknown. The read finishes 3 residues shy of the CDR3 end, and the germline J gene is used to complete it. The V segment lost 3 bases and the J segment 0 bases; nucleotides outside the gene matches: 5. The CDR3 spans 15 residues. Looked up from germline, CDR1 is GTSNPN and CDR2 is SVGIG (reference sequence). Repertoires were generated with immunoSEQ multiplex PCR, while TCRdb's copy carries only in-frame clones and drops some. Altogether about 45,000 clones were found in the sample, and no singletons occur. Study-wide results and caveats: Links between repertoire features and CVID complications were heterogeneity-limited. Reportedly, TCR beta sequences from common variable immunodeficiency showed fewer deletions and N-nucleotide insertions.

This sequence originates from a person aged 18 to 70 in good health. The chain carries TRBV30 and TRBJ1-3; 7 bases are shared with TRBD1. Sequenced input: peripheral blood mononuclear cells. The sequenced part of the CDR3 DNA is TGTGCCTGGAGCACAGGGGTCGGCTCTGGAAACACC. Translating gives CAWSTGVGSGNT. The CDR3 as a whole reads CAWSTGVGSGNTIYF.